The 23 T cell receptor beta chains given below trace back to one sample, sequenced in a study of control samples from healthy donors and cancer patients (dated by TCRdb to the early 2020s). The library was generated by the immunoSEQ multiplex PCR assay. Drawn from immuneACCESS, this table holds only the in-frame rearrangements with V and J called that TCRdb kept. Clones are partly lost; checked studies trace under half to an unresolved V gene and leave the rest unexplained. The sample yields around 130,000 clones; 89% were counted once. The top ten clones comprise about 40% of the sample. Material for sequencing was blood. These receptors were obtained from a man aged 50-59 years in good health.

This chain connects TRBV27 to TRBJ2-5; 8 bases are shared with TRBD2. Germline V gene lookup returns CDR1 MNHEY and CDR2 SMNVEV (reference sequence). Germline trimming cut 7 bases from V and 2 bases from J; bases unmatched to any gene: 9. This CDR3 is built from 15 residues. The DNA for the CDR3 is TGTGCCAGCACCGATTCACAGCGGGGGCAAGAGACCCAGTACTTC. Amino acid sequence: CASTDSQRGQETQYF.

This chain uses TRBV5-4 with TRBJ2-2, with 9 nucleotides matching TRBD1. Per germline, CDR1 SGHNT and CDR2 YYREEE (reference sequence). The length of the CDR3 is 15 residues. J was trimmed by 3 bases and V by 3 bases; bases with no gene match: 3. CDR3 DNA: TGTGCCAGCAGCTGGGGACAGGGCGACACCGGGGAGCTGTTTTTT. Translated, it gives CASSWGQGDTGELFF.

The genes are TRBV4-3 and TRBJ1-6; D is possibly TRBD1 (6 bases). Germline V lookup: CDR1 LGHNA, CDR2 YSLEER. The CDR3 covers 15 residues. With 0 bases removed from V and 7 bases from J, the gap between germline ends came to 10 bases. The CDR3 region is CASSQDAGENSPLHF. CDR3 DNA: TGCGCCAGCAGCCAAGACGCAGGGGAGAATTCACCCCTCCACTTT.

The chain employs TRBV5-6 and TRBJ1-1, with D uncertain. This CDR3 has 13 residues. Looked up from germline, CDR1 is SGHDT and CDR2 is YYEEEE. V lost 0 bases and J 5 bases, leaving 8 bases between the germline ends. The CDR3 sequence is CASSLGSETEAFF. The CDR3 coding sequence is TGTGCCAGCAGCTTGGGGAGTGAGACTGAAGCTTTCTTT.

Of note for this clone: At the DNA level, this CDR3 is encoded by other sequences in the same sample as well. This chain joins TRBV29-1 and TRBJ2-7; 7 nucleotides agree with TRBD1. Germline CDR1 SQVTM, CDR2 ANQGSEA. V lost 5 bases to trimming and J lost 5 bases; unmatched junction nucleotides: 6. The CDR3 length is 12 residues. CDR3 protein: CSVRGQVDEQYF. In nucleotides, the CDR3 is TGCAGCGTTCGAGGACAGGTGGACGAGCAGTACTTC.

In its sample, this clone was seen once. V usage is TRBV4-2 and J usage is TRBJ2-5; the match to TRBD2 covers 14 bases. J was trimmed by 5 bases and V by 4 bases; bases with no gene match: 12. The CDR3 is made up of 18 amino acids. CDR1 and CDR2 (germline): LGHNA, YNFKEQ. The CDR3 loop is CASSLGLAGDPVGETQYF. The CDR3 bases are TGTGCCAGCAGCCTGGGACTAGCGGGGGATCCGGTGGGGGAGACCCAGTACTTC.

V is TRBV9 and J is TRBJ2-3; weak D call: TRBD2 (6 bases). The CDR3 is made up of 16 amino acids. V lost 3 bases and J lost 2, with 16 bases in between. Germline lookup yields CDR1 SGDLS and CDR2 YYNGEE. DNA of the CDR3: TGTGCCAGCAGCGCGACCGCGGGACTCCTCACAGATACGCAGTATTTT. Protein product: CASSATAGLLTDTQYF.

This clone has just one count. The CDR3 region is CSVGGELAGPSYEQYF. The CDR3 DNA follows: TGCAGCGTTGGGGGGGAACTAGCGGGGCCTTCCTACGAGCAGTACTTC. The gene calls are TRBV29-1 and TRBJ2-7; TRBD2 matches 10 bases. V was pared by 4 bases and J by 1 base, with 10 bases of the junction left unmatched. Germline CDR1 and CDR2: SQVTM and ANQGSEA. The CDR3 loop spans 16 amino acids.

This clone occurred a few times. This chain connects TRBV7-2 to TRBJ1-1; D possibly corresponds to TRBD1 (5 bases). Germline CDR1 is SGHTA and CDR2 is FQGNSA. The CDR3 spans 13 residues. V gave up 5 bases and J gave up 3 bases, with 10 bases separating them. Written as DNA, the CDR3 is TGTGCCAGCAGCCGGGGGGGGGACACTGAAGCTTTCTTT. It translates to CASSRGGDTEAFF.

The CDR3 nucleotides read TGTGCCAGCAGCCAAGAACTAGCGGGAGAAGATACGCAGTATTTT. Amino acid sequence: CASSQELAGEDTQYF. This chain uses TRBV3-1 (or the pseudogene TRBV3-2) with TRBJ2-3; 11 bases map to TRBD2. Germline loops: CDR1 LGHDT, CDR2 YNNKEL (reference sequence). V shed 0 bases, J shed 5 bases, and the junction held 1 base outside the gene matches. There are 15 residues in the CDR3.

This sequence joins TRBV6-2 or TRBV6-3 and TRBJ1-3; possible D gene TRBD1, 6 bases. The CDR3 covers 16 residues. Germline loops: CDR1 MNHEY, CDR2 SVGEGT. V was clipped by 5 bases and J by 2 bases, with 16 bases between them. DNA of the CDR3: TGTGCCAGCAGTCAACCGGGACACCAAACTGGAAACACCATATATTTT. Its protein is CASSQPGHQTGNTIYF.

The V gene is TRBV4-3, the J gene TRBJ1-1; no reliable D call. Germline V gives CDR1 LGHNA, CDR2 YSLEER. V lost 3 bases and J 4 bases, leaving 18 bases between the germline ends. This CDR3 spans 16 amino acids. The DNA for the CDR3 is TGCGCCAGCAGCCATCGATACAAGGCCCCTAGCACTGAAGCTTTCTTT. As protein: CASSHRYKAPSTEAFF.

This clone came up once. The chain is built from TRBV6-5 and TRBJ2-3, with D uncertain. The length of the CDR3 is 13 residues. With 9 bases removed from V and 2 bases from J, the gap between germline ends came to 12 bases. CDR1 is MNHEY, CDR2 SVGAGI, per germline. In DNA form, the CDR3 reads TGTGCCAGTACGTCCTCCGTCACAGATACGCAGTATTTT. Encoded protein: CASTSSVTDTQYF.

The chain couples TRBV2 to TRBJ1-1; 7 nucleotides agree with TRBD1. This CDR3 is 15 amino acids long. Per the germline V gene, CDR1 is SNHLY and CDR2 is FYNNEI. V trimming: 5 bases; J trimming: 1 base; junction bases outside the gene matches: 7. Written as DNA, the CDR3 is TGTGCCAGCAGTATACAGGGGTCGGGGAACACTGAAGCTTTCTTT. Its translation is CASSIQGSGNTEAFF.

V usage is TRBV6-4 and J usage is TRBJ2-2, with 7 bases aligning to TRBD1. The germline CDR1 and CDR2 sequences are MRHNA and SNTAGT. V lost 7 bases to trimming and J lost 4 bases; unmatched junction nucleotides: 6. There are 14 residues in the CDR3. This CDR3 reads CASTPTGATGELFF. The CDR3 nucleotides read TGTGCCAGCACCCCCACAGGGGCCACCGGGGAGCTGTTTTTT.

This clone has just a few counts. CDR3 protein: CASSYTLFQGYTF. The CDR3, as DNA: TGTGCCAGCAGTTACACCCTATTCCAAGGCTACACCTTC. The rearrangement links TRBV6-5 to TRBJ1-2; D not resolved. V dropped 2 bases and J dropped 8 bases, with 12 bases sitting between them. CDR3 size: 13 residues. Germline lookup yields CDR1 MNHEY and CDR2 SVGAGI.

This chain links TRBV19 with TRBJ2-7, with D perhaps matching TRBD2 (7 bases). V lost 1 base, J lost 2 bases, and 12 bases lay in between. The CDR3 has 15 residues. Germline CDR1 LNHDA, CDR2 SQIVND (reference sequence). CDR3 nucleotide sequence: TGTGCCAGTAGTATAGCCATGGGGGGGCCCTACGAGCAGTACTTC. It is translated as CASSIAMGGPYEQYF.

V usage is TRBV7-6 and J usage is TRBJ1-3; D perhaps matches TRBD1 (5 bases). The CDR3 is made up of 16 amino acids. CDR1 and CDR2 (germline): SGHVS, FNYEAQ. V lost 1 base, J lost 3 bases, and 13 bases lay in between. The CDR3 sequence: CASSLGPGLDGNTIYF. CDR3 nucleotides: TGTGCCAGCAGCTTAGGACCAGGGCTAGATGGAAACACCATATATTTT.

This clone was picked up one time. The rearrangement uses TRBV6-5 and TRBJ1-2, with TRBD1 matching over 9 bases. Germline lookup yields CDR1 MNHEY and CDR2 SVGAGI. Germline trimming cut 6 bases from V and 3 bases from J; bases unmatched to any gene: 8. CDR3 length equals 15 residues. The chain's CDR3 is CASSVRTGVYYGYTF. The DNA of the CDR3 is TGTGCCAGCAGCGTCAGGACAGGGGTGTACTATGGCTACACCTTC.

The chain employs TRBV3-1 (or the pseudogene TRBV3-2) and TRBJ1-4; D remains ambiguous. Looked up from germline, CDR1 is LGHDT and CDR2 is YNNKEL (reference sequence). CDR3 length: 15 residues. Deletions cut 1 base from V and 4 bases from J, with 10 bases between. CDR3 amino acids: CASSQGRPDNEKLFF. As DNA, the CDR3 is TGTGCCAGCAGCCAAGGTCGCCCCGATAATGAAAAACTGTTTTTT.

J is TRBJ1-1 and V is TRBV5-5; D not certain. The length of the CDR3 is 12 residues. The V end was cut by 4 bases, the J end by 7 bases, with 11 bases between. The V gene's germline CDR1 is SGHKS and CDR2 YYEKEE (reference sequence). In nucleotides, the CDR3 is TGTGCCAGCAGCCCTACCCCTGTTGAAGCTTTCTTT. As protein: CASSPTPVEAFF.

The V gene is TRBV6-2 or TRBV6-3, the J gene TRBJ1-1; 9 nucleotides match TRBD1. CDR1 and CDR2 (germline): MNHEY, SVGEGT. This CDR3 has 13 residues. After removal of 5 bases from V and 5 bases from J, the junction contained 3 bases not matched to a gene. CDR3 residues: CASSTGGATEAFF. The CDR3 DNA follows: TGTGCCAGCAGTACAGGGGGCGCGACTGAAGCTTTCTTT.

This clone was counted between two and nine times. This chain connects TRBV4-3 to TRBJ2-7; D tentatively reads TRBD1 or TRBD2 (5 bases each). The ends were cut back, 0 bases at V and 2 bases at J, with 11 bases in the middle. Germline loops: CDR1 LGHNA, CDR2 YSLEER. This CDR3 region has 15 residues. The CDR3 coding sequence is TGCGCCAGCAGCCAAGAGGGGCGAGGGACCTACGAGCAGTACTTC. Translation gives CASSQEGRGTYEQYF.